The present T cell receptor beta chain was sequenced within a study of kidney transplant recipient with SARS-CoV-2 infection. There are 17 residues in the CDR3. V lost 5 bases, J lost 4 bases, and 23 bases lay in between. Looked up from germline, CDR1 is MGHDK and CDR2 is SYGVNS. TCRdb independently ran MiXCR on the reads; one entry per CDR3 protein. The table has approximately 240,000 distinct CDR3 sequences, 29% seen once; the top ten hold around 6.8%. This clonotype was detected many times. The receptor's source is a male patient aged 30 to 39 who had COVID-19 and was a kidney transplant recipient. Some T cells may be graft donor cells. The sequences come from a blood sample, collected at baseline and on day 111 from a kidney transplant recipient. The J gene is TRBJ1-2, the V gene TRBV25-1; D call uncertain. CDR3 sequence (DNA): TGTGCCAGCAGTAAAAGTATAGAACTGGGAAAGACCTATGGCTACACCTTC. Translated: CASSKSIELGKTYGYTF.